This T cell receptor (beta chain) was recorded in a study of blood T cell repertoires in COVID-19. CDR1 and CDR2 from the germline V gene are MDHEN and SYDVKM. V was pared by 6 bases and J by 3 bases, with 14 bases between. CDR3 length: 14 amino acids. Measured with immunoSEQ multiplex PCR; TCRdb has only the in-frame clones, and not every one. Altogether some 200,000 clones are present, roughly 85% being singletons, with the ten largest covering more than 4.5%. The sequence derives from a woman aged 50 to 60 who had been exposed to COVID-19. This chain links TRBV28 with TRBJ1-2; D may be TRBD1 (5 bases). Sequencing was carried out using PBMCs or T cells enriched from blood (not recorded which). For the CDR3, the DNA is TGTGCCAGCAGGGCGGGGGGGAAGGACTATGGCTACACCTTC. Protein sequence: CASRAGGKDYGYTF.